This entry is about one TCR beta chain. Using RNA template, CDR3s of TCR alpha and beta were amplified with iRepertoire arm-PCR. TCRdb reanalysed the multiplex PCR reads using MiXCR and keeps one entry per CDR3 protein. Of around 180,000 distinct CDR3 sequences listed, 43% are singletons. The germline gives CDR1 MNHEY, CDR2 SVGEGT. The CDR3 loop spans 17 amino acids. The ends were cut back, 2 bases at V and 1 base at J, with 12 bases in the middle. This specimen comes from a study of glioma-infiltrating T cells. The chain joins TRBV6-2 or TRBV6-3 to TRBJ2-6, with D possibly being TRBD1 (6 bases). This receptor was obtained from a human donor with low-grade glioma or glioblastoma, undergoing nonglioma brain surgery, or in good health (not recorded which). Material for sequencing was glioma tissue, nonneoplastic brain tissue, or PBMCs (not recorded which). The CDR3 DNA reads TGTGCCAGCAGTTACGGGGGACACCGATCTGGGGCCAACGTCCTGACTTTC. Residues: CASSYGGHRSGANVLTF.